This note documents a single TCR beta chain sequence. The antigen remains unidentified. Within the sample, other DNA sequences also encode this same CDR3. The sample originates from a study of cytomegalovirus exposure and HLA in healthy donors. Whole-study context: It was reported in a later analysis that the 90 to 150 validation repertoires used the same platform as the 500 to 700 first-cohort repertoires. Study results and limitations: Associated with cytomegalovirus, according to the listing, were 150 to 200 TCR beta chains.

Deletions cut 0 bases from V and 5 bases from J, with 8 bases between. CDR3 length: 13 amino acids. Germline CDR1 is GTSNPN and CDR2 is SVGIG (reference sequence). Measured with immunoSEQ multiplex PCR; TCRdb has only the in-frame clones, and not every one. The sample includes roughly 280,000 clones, around 86% seen only once; the top ten take approximately 1%. This chain connects TRBV30 to TRBJ2-1; the D gene is possibly TRBD2 (6 bases). The clonotype originates from a young woman in good health and CMV-seronegative. The sample consisted of PBMCs. CDR3 bases: TGTGCCTGGAGTGTCGGAGGGAACAATGAGCAGTTCTTC. It translates to CAWSVGGNNEQFF.